This T cell receptor beta chain was recovered during a study of blood T cell repertoires in COVID-19. Study summary: Acute-phase and convalescent COVID-19 samples originated in the United States, Italy and Spain. The analysed material was cDNA or gDNA that came from T cells, B-cell-depleted T cells, or PBMCs.

Original analysis: It was from reference gene primer amplification that nucleated cell counts were estimated. Data came from immunoSEQ multiplex PCR; TCRdb stores just in-frame clones and leaves some out. V and J calls and clone size come straight from that table; D and trimming were deduced from the DNA. The sample has 90,000 or so clones, 89% seen once. Trimming took off 2 bases at V and 2 bases at J, with 10 bases between the two ends. This CDR3 is 14 amino acids long. Germline V gives CDR1 GTSNPN, CDR2 SVGIG (reference sequence). The receptor was derived from a woman aged 70-85 years with acute or convalescent COVID-19. The sample consisted of peripheral blood. J is TRBJ1-5 and V is TRBV30; D call uncertain. As DNA, the CDR3 is TGTGCCTGGAGTTTGGCTCCGCGCAATCAGCCCCAGCATTTT. It encodes CAWSLAPRNQPQHF.